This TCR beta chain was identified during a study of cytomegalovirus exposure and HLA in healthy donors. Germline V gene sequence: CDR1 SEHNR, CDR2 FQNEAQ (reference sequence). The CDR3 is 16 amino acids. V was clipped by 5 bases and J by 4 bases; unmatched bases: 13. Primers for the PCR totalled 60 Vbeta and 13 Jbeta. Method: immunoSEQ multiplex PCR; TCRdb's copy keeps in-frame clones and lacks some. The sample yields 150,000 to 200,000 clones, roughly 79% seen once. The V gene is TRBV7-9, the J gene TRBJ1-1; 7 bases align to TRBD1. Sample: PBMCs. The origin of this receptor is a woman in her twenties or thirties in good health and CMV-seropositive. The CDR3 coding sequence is TGTGCCAGCAGCCCCGAGGTTGGGGCAGGGGGCACTGAAGCTTTCTTT. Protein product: CASSPEVGAGGTEAFF.